The rows below give T cell receptor beta chains drawn from one sample of a study of blood T cells in healthy people across ages. TCRdb reprocessed the 5' RACE reads via MiXCR and lists one record per CDR3 protein. Of under 1,000,000 distinct CDR3 sequences in the sample, around 50% were seen once. Input material: blood. The receptors stem from a man older than 75 in good health. Both conserved end residues are part of each CDR3. The D gene is left open where the match is weak. Clone size is not always given. Where it is, it says once, few, many or a class for expanded clones.

abundance: -; v_gene: TRBV7-3; d_gene: TRBD1; j_gene: TRBJ1-1; CDR3aa: CASSSYPLQGAISEAFF; CDR3nt: TGTGCCAGCAGCTCATACCCCTTACAGGGGGCGATTTCTGAAGCTTTCTTT
abundance: -; v_gene: TRBV5-1; d_gene: -; j_gene: TRBJ2-3; CDR3aa: CASTSDRNRPQYF; CDR3nt: TGCGCCAGCACATCGGATCGTAACCGTCCGCAGTATTTT
abundance: few; v_gene: TRBV7-2; d_gene: -; j_gene: TRBJ2-1; CDR3aa: CASSFMGGMDGQFF; CDR3nt: TGTGCCAGCAGCTTCATGGGTGGCATGGACGGGCAGTTCTTC
abundance: few; v_gene: TRBV29-1; d_gene: TRBD1; j_gene: TRBJ2-1; CDR3aa: CSGDRQGPYNEQFF; CDR3nt: TGCAGCGGCGACAGACAGGGGCCATACAATGAGCAGTTCTTC
abundance: -; v_gene: TRBV3-1; d_gene: -; j_gene: TRBJ2-3; CDR3aa: CASSQTGTSSFGTDTQYF; CDR3nt: TGTGCCAGCAGCCAGACCGGGACGTCTTCCTTTGGGACAGATACGCAGTATTTT
abundance: -; v_gene: TRBV24-1; d_gene: -; j_gene: TRBJ2-5; CDR3aa: CATSDQYQETQYF; CDR3nt: TGTGCCACCAGTGACCAATACCAAGAGACCCAGTACTTC
abundance: -; v_gene: TRBV9; d_gene: -; j_gene: TRBJ1-2; CDR3aa: CASSVQGSHGYTF; CDR3nt: TGTGCCAGCAGCGTACAGGGGTCCCATGGCTACACCTTC
abundance: -; v_gene: TRBV11-2; d_gene: -; j_gene: TRBJ1-2; CDR3aa: CASSLEEGWVANYGYTF; CDR3nt: TGTGCCAGCAGCTTAGAGGAGGGCTGGGTGGCTAACTATGGCTACACCTTC
abundance: -; v_gene: TRBV6-6; d_gene: TRBD2; j_gene: TRBJ2-3; CDR3aa: CASIPGLAEITDTQYF; CDR3nt: TGTGCCTCGATTCCGGGACTAGCGGAGATCACAGATACGCAGTATTTT
abundance: -; v_gene: TRBV18; d_gene: -; j_gene: TRBJ2-7; CDR3aa: CASSPGLSYYEQYF; CDR3nt: TGTGCCAGCTCACCAGGCCTGAGTTACTACGAGCAGTACTTC
abundance: many; v_gene: TRBV12-3/TRBV12-4; d_gene: -; j_gene: TRBJ2-5; CDR3aa: CASSVRGQETQYF; CDR3nt: TGTGCCAGCAGCGTTAGGGGACAAGAGACCCAGTACTTC
abundance: -; v_gene: TRBV4-1; d_gene: TRBD2; j_gene: TRBJ2-5; CDR3aa: CASSQAPAGVYNEQYF; CDR3nt: TGCGCCAGCAGCCAAGCCCCGGCGGGAGTCTACAATGAGCAGTACTTC
abundance: -; v_gene: TRBV2; d_gene: -; j_gene: TRBJ1-2; CDR3aa: CASRGPSGGGYTF; CDR3nt: TGTGCCAGCCGTGGTCCTTCGGGGGGTGGCTACACCTTC
abundance: -; v_gene: TRBV7-2; d_gene: -; j_gene: TRBJ2-5; CDR3aa: CASSLGPGKWETQYF; CDR3nt: TGTGCCAGCAGCTTAGGGCCAGGGAAGTGGGAGACCCAGTACTTC
abundance: -; v_gene: TRBV10-3; d_gene: TRBD2; j_gene: TRBJ2-1; CDR3aa: CAISAERGAYNEQFF; CDR3nt: TGTGCCATCAGTGCTGAGCGGGGCGCCTACAATGAGCAGTTCTTC
abundance: few; v_gene: TRBV20-1; d_gene: TRBD1; j_gene: TRBJ1-5; CDR3aa: CSARAPRGDNQPRHF; CDR3nt: TGCAGTGCTAGAGCCCCCAGGGGGGACAATCAGCCCCGGCATTTT
abundance: many; v_gene: TRBV2; d_gene: -; j_gene: TRBJ2-5; CDR3aa: CASKRFQETQYF; CDR3nt: TGTGCCAGCAAAAGATTTCAAGAGACCCAGTACTTC
abundance: once; v_gene: TRBV4-1; d_gene: -; j_gene: TRBJ1-2; CDR3aa: CASSPSGDSRGGYTF; CDR3nt: TGCGCCAGCAGCCCCTCAGGGGACTCCCGGGGTGGCTACACCTTC
abundance: -; v_gene: TRBV5-1; d_gene: TRBD2; j_gene: TRBJ2-1; CDR3aa: CASSLGSRREAPYNEQFF; CDR3nt: TGCGCCAGCAGCTTGGGAAGTAGGCGGGAGGCCCCCTACAATGAGCAGTTCTTC
abundance: few; v_gene: TRBV28; d_gene: -; j_gene: TRBJ1-1; CDR3aa: CASSASVDGAEAFF; CDR3nt: TGTGCCAGCAGTGCCTCGGTAGACGGTGCTGAAGCTTTCTTT
abundance: -; v_gene: TRBV7-2; d_gene: TRBD1; j_gene: TRBJ2-5; CDR3aa: CASSPLTGSKTQYF; CDR3nt: TGTGCCAGCAGCCCGCTGACAGGGTCCAAGACCCAGTACTTC
abundance: many; v_gene: TRBV20-1; d_gene: TRBD2; j_gene: TRBJ2-7; CDR3aa: CSARSGLAGARVDEQYF; CDR3nt: TGCAGTGCTAGATCGGGACTAGCGGGAGCAAGAGTCGACGAGCAGTACTTC
abundance: -; v_gene: TRBV29-1; d_gene: -; j_gene: TRBJ1-2; CDR3aa: CSALDGVGYTF; CDR3nt: TGCAGCGCCCTGGACGGCGTAGGCTACACCTTC
abundance: few; v_gene: TRBV11-3; d_gene: -; j_gene: TRBJ2-1; CDR3aa: CASSPEGVNYEQFF; CDR3nt: TGTGCCAGCAGCCCCGAGGGAGTGAACTATGAGCAGTTCTTC
abundance: -; v_gene: TRBV10-3; d_gene: -; j_gene: TRBJ2-2; CDR3aa: CAISVDTSTGEQFF; CDR3nt: TGTGCCATCAGTGTGGACACCTCCACCGGGGAGCAGTTTTTT
abundance: -; v_gene: TRBV21-1; d_gene: -; j_gene: TRBJ2-7; CDR3aa: CASSKKDRGPLRRVEQYF; CDR3nt: TGTGCCAGCAGCAAAAAGGACAGGGGGCCCCTTCGTCGGGTAGAGCAGTACTTC
abundance: -; v_gene: TRBV6-1; d_gene: -; j_gene: TRBJ2-5; CDR3aa: CASTEGGTQYF; CDR3nt: TGTGCCAGCACCGAAGGCGGGACCCAGTACTTC
abundance: -; v_gene: TRBV6-1; d_gene: TRBD1; j_gene: TRBJ1-4; CDR3aa: CASRGTGGGEEKLFF; CDR3nt: TGTGCCAGCAGGGGCACAGGGGGCGGTGAGGAAAAACTGTTTTTT
abundance: few; v_gene: TRBV20-1; d_gene: -; j_gene: TRBJ2-7; CDR3aa: CSASQVGGSSVVYEQYF; CDR3nt: TGCAGTGCTAGTCAGGTAGGGGGAAGTTCGGTGGTCTACGAGCAGTACTTC
abundance: -; v_gene: TRBV4-3; d_gene: -; j_gene: TRBJ2-2; CDR3aa: CASRQALFSAGELFF; CDR3nt: TGCGCCAGCAGACAAGCTCTATTTAGTGCCGGGGAGCTGTTTTTT
abundance: many; v_gene: TRBV28; d_gene: -; j_gene: TRBJ2-1; CDR3aa: CASSRQRRALWKEDNEQFF; CDR3nt: TGTGCCAGCAGCCGCCAGCGGCGGGCCCTTTGGAAGGAGGACAATGAGCAGTTCTTC
abundance: many; v_gene: TRBV24-1; d_gene: -; j_gene: TRBJ2-5; CDR3aa: CATSDRGYQETQYF; CDR3nt: TGTGCCACCAGTGATCGGGGATACCAAGAGACCCAGTACTTC
abundance: -; v_gene: TRBV6-5; d_gene: TRBD2; j_gene: TRBJ2-1; CDR3aa: CASSPLAGGQTQFF; CDR3nt: TGTGCCAGCAGCCCACTAGCGGGAGGCCAGACCCAGTTCTTC
abundance: -; v_gene: TRBV7-6; d_gene: -; j_gene: TRBJ2-6; CDR3aa: CASNPMGESSGANVLTF; CDR3nt: TGTGCCAGCAACCCGATGGGGGAGAGCTCTGGGGCCAACGTCCTGACTTTC
abundance: -; v_gene: TRBV27; d_gene: -; j_gene: TRBJ2-7; CDR3aa: CASSPAGRIYNEQYF; CDR3nt: TGTGCCAGCAGTCCCGCAGGGAGGATCTACAATGAGCAGTACTTC
abundance: -; v_gene: TRBV7-2; d_gene: -; j_gene: TRBJ2-7; CDR3aa: CASSLKGTASYEQYF; CDR3nt: TGTGCCAGCAGCTTAAAAGGGACGGCTTCCTACGAGCAGTACTTC
abundance: -; v_gene: TRBV6-5; d_gene: TRBD2; j_gene: TRBJ2-7; CDR3aa: CASSYAGLAGYEQYF; CDR3nt: TGTGCCAGCAGTTACGCGGGACTAGCGGGCTACGAGCAGTACTTC
abundance: many; v_gene: TRBV12-3/TRBV12-4; d_gene: -; j_gene: TRBJ2-7; CDR3aa: CASSFASYEQYF; CDR3nt: TGTGCCAGCAGTTTTGCCTCCTACGAGCAGTACTTC
abundance: -; v_gene: TRBV20-1; d_gene: -; j_gene: TRBJ1-5; CDR3aa: CSASGGNQPQHF; CDR3nt: TGCAGCGCCTCCGGGGGAAATCAGCCCCAGCATTTT
abundance: -; v_gene: TRBV20-1; d_gene: TRBD1; j_gene: TRBJ1-2; CDR3aa: CSARGRGDSNYGYTF; CDR3nt: TGCAGTGCTAGAGGAAGAGGGGACAGTAACTATGGCTACACCTTC
abundance: few; v_gene: TRBV20-1; d_gene: TRBD1; j_gene: TRBJ1-2; CDR3aa: CSASPTMPDRGENGYTF; CDR3nt: TGCAGTGCTAGTCCTACCATGCCGGACAGGGGAGAGAATGGCTACACCTTC
abundance: -; v_gene: TRBV12-3/TRBV12-4; d_gene: -; j_gene: TRBJ2-1; CDR3aa: CASSLKHEQFF; CDR3nt: TGTGCCAGCAGTTTGAAACATGAGCAGTTCTTC
abundance: once; v_gene: TRBV20-1; d_gene: -; j_gene: TRBJ2-1; CDR3aa: CSVQKDEQFF; CDR3nt: TGCAGTGTTCAAAAAGACGAGCAGTTCTTC
abundance: -; v_gene: TRBV2; d_gene: TRBD1; j_gene: TRBJ2-7; CDR3aa: CASSPNKGQEVSYEQYF; CDR3nt: TGTGCCAGCAGCCCAAATAAGGGACAGGAAGTCTCCTACGAGCAGTACTTC
abundance: -; v_gene: TRBV7-2; d_gene: TRBD2; j_gene: TRBJ2-5; CDR3aa: CASSLYATSGPMSPYNEQYF; CDR3nt: TGTGCCAGCAGCTTATATGCGACTAGCGGGCCCATGAGCCCCTACAATGAGCAGTACTTC
abundance: few; v_gene: TRBV10-3; d_gene: -; j_gene: TRBJ2-1; CDR3aa: CAISESRHEQFF; CDR3nt: TGTGCCATCAGTGAGAGTCGGCATGAGCAGTTCTTC
abundance: -; v_gene: TRBV6-5; d_gene: -; j_gene: TRBJ1-2; CDR3aa: CASSYYRPPRDGYTF; CDR3nt: TGTGCCAGCAGTTACTACCGACCCCCGCGGGATGGCTACACCTTC
abundance: -; v_gene: TRBV28; d_gene: TRBD1; j_gene: TRBJ2-7; CDR3aa: CASSRQGSAYEQYF; CDR3nt: TGTGCCAGCAGCCGACAGGGGAGTGCCTACGAGCAGTACTTC
abundance: few; v_gene: TRBV25-1; d_gene: TRBD1; j_gene: TRBJ2-4; CDR3aa: CASSAQIRDSRAKNIQYF; CDR3nt: TGTGCCAGCAGTGCCCAGATTCGGGACAGCCGAGCCAAAAACATTCAGTACTTC
abundance: -; v_gene: TRBV20-1; d_gene: TRBD2; j_gene: TRBJ2-7; CDR3aa: CSASTEGNSGSSYEQYF; CDR3nt: TGCAGTGCTTCCACGGAGGGAAATAGCGGGTCCTCCTACGAGCAGTACTTC
abundance: -; v_gene: TRBV12-3/TRBV12-4; d_gene: -; j_gene: TRBJ1-4; CDR3aa: CASSLPRSTNEKLFF; CDR3nt: TGTGCCAGCAGTTTGCCCCGCAGCACAAATGAAAAACTGTTTTTT
abundance: -; v_gene: TRBV7-2; d_gene: TRBD2; j_gene: TRBJ2-5; CDR3aa: CASSLATSGRLGETRYF; CDR3nt: TGTGCCAGCAGCTTAGCGACTAGCGGGAGATTGGGAGAGACCCGGTACTTC
abundance: -; v_gene: TRBV6-2/TRBV6-3; d_gene: -; j_gene: TRBJ2-7; CDR3aa: CASSIGRRLYGQYF; CDR3nt: TGTGCCAGCAGCATAGGACGGAGACTCTACGGGCAGTACTTC
abundance: -; v_gene: TRBV6-5; d_gene: -; j_gene: TRBJ2-1; CDR3aa: CASSYRSSNEQFF; CDR3nt: TGTGCCAGCAGTTACAGATCTAGCAATGAGCAGTTCTTC
abundance: -; v_gene: TRBV7-6; d_gene: -; j_gene: TRBJ2-2; CDR3aa: CASSRAEGLNTGELFF; CDR3nt: TGTGCCAGCTCCAGGGCGGAGGGACTGAACACCGGGGAGCTGTTTTTT
abundance: -; v_gene: TRBV6-2/TRBV6-3; d_gene: -; j_gene: TRBJ1-6; CDR3aa: CASSSVGLAPNSPLHF; CDR3nt: TGTGCCAGCAGTAGCGTCGGGCTAGCGCCTAATTCACCCCTCCACTTT
abundance: -; v_gene: TRBV27; d_gene: -; j_gene: TRBJ2-7; CDR3aa: CASSLKGTGGVYEQYF; CDR3nt: TGTGCCAGCAGTTTAAAAGGGACGGGGGGCGTTTACGAGCAGTACTTC
abundance: -; v_gene: TRBV28; d_gene: TRBD2; j_gene: TRBJ2-5; CDR3aa: CASRQFRPMTSGKNEQYF; CDR3nt: TGTGCCAGCAGGCAGTTTAGGCCTATGACTAGCGGGAAAAATGAGCAGTACTTC
abundance: -; v_gene: TRBV7-2; d_gene: -; j_gene: TRBJ1-6; CDR3aa: CASSPRVRRSANSSLHF; CDR3nt: TGTGCCAGCAGCCCAAGAGTCAGGCGAAGTGCTAATTCATCCCTCCACTTT